A selection of T cell receptor beta chains follows, all from one sample in a study of T cells in Graves' hyperthyroidism and ophthalmopathy. TCRdb redid the calling of the multiplex PCR reads with MiXCR, one entry per CDR3 protein. Among 600,000 to 650,000 distinct CDR3 sequences listed, about 20% were seen once. The source material was blood. These receptors were collected from a man under 40 with Graves' ophthalmopathy. Each CDR3 is given with its conserved first and last residue. Fields, in order: J gene, V gene, clone size, D gene, CDR3 protein, CDR3 DNA. D genes are given only for firm matches. Some rows mark clone size as missing; the rest say once, few, many or name a class of expanded clone.

J gene: TRBJ1-1; V gene: TRBV2; clone size: NA; D gene: NA; CDR3 protein: CASSDTAELWNTEAFF; CDR3 DNA: TGTGCCAGCAGTGATACGGCAGAATTATGGAACACTGAAGCTTTCTTT
J gene: TRBJ1-2; V gene: TRBV27; clone size: NA; D gene: TRBD1; CDR3 protein: CASWDRGMSGYTF; CDR3 DNA: TGTGCCAGTTGGGACAGGGGGATGAGTGGCTACACCTTC
J gene: TRBJ2-1; V gene: TRBV3-1; clone size: NA; D gene: TRBD2; CDR3 protein: CASSFQSGSSYNEQFF; CDR3 DNA: TGTGCCAGCAGCTTTCAAAGCGGGAGCTCCTACAATGAGCAGTTCTTC
J gene: TRBJ2-5; V gene: TRBV7-6; clone size: once; D gene: TRBD1; CDR3 protein: CASSRPGTGGQETQYF; CDR3 DNA: TGTGCCAGCAGCAGGCCAGGGACAGGTGGACAAGAGACCCAGTACTTC
J gene: TRBJ1-2; V gene: TRBV19; clone size: few; D gene: NA; CDR3 protein: CASSISGGRDGYTF; CDR3 DNA: TGTGCCAGTAGTATCTCTGGGGGGCGTGATGGCTACACCTTC
J gene: TRBJ1-3; V gene: TRBV12-3/TRBV12-4; clone size: NA; D gene: NA; CDR3 protein: CASRREVNTIYF; CDR3 DNA: TGTGCCAGCAGGAGGGAGGTGAACACCATATATTTT
J gene: TRBJ2-1; V gene: TRBV9; clone size: many; D gene: NA; CDR3 protein: CASSHRGSANNEQFF; CDR3 DNA: TGTGCCAGCAGCCATCGAGGTAGCGCCAACAATGAGCAGTTCTTC
J gene: TRBJ1-1; V gene: TRBV28; clone size: NA; D gene: NA; CDR3 protein: CASSLGSRREAFF; CDR3 DNA: TGTGCCAGCAGTTTAGGGTCCCGTCGTGAAGCTTTCTTT
J gene: TRBJ1-2; V gene: TRBV7-2; clone size: many; D gene: TRBD1; CDR3 protein: CASSLRDRGVGYTF; CDR3 DNA: TGTGCCAGCAGCTTGCGGGACAGGGGCGTGGGCTACACCTTC
J gene: TRBJ2-3; V gene: TRBV29-1; clone size: NA; D gene: TRBD1; CDR3 protein: CSVDQGAATDTQYF; CDR3 DNA: TGCAGCGTCGATCAGGGGGCTGCCACAGATACGCAGTATTTT
J gene: TRBJ2-7; V gene: TRBV10-2; clone size: NA; D gene: NA; CDR3 protein: CASSESPYEQYF; CDR3 DNA: TGCGCCAGCAGTGAGTCCCCCTACGAGCAGTACTTC